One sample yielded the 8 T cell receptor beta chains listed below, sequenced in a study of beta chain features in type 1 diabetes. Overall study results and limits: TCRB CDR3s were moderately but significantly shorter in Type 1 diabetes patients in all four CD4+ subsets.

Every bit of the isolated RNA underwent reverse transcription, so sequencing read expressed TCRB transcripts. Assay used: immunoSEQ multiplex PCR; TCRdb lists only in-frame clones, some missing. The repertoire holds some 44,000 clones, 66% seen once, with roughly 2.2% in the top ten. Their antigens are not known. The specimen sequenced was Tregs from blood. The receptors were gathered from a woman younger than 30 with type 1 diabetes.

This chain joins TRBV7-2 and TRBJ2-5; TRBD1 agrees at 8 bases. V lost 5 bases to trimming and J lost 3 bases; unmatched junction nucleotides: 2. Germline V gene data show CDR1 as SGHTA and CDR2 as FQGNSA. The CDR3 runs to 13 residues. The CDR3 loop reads CASSTGGKETQYF. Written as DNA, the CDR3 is TGTGCCAGCAGCACAGGGGGGAAAGAGACCCAGTACTTC.

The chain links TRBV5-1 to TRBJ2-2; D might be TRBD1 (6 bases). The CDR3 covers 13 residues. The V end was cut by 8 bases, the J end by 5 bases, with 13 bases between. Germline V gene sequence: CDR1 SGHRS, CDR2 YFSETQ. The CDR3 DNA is TGCGCCAGTCATCAGGGGACGACCGGGGAGCTGTTTTTT. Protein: CASHQGTTGELFF.

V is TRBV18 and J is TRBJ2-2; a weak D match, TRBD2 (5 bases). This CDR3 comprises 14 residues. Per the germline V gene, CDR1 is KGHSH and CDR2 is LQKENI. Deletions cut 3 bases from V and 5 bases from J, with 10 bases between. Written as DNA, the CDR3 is TGTGCCAGCTCACCCCGAGGGAATACCGGGGAGCTGTTTTTT. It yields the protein CASSPRGNTGELFF. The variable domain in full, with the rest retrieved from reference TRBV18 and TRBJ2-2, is NAGVMQNPRHLVRRRGQEARLRCSPMKGHSHVYWYRQLPEEGLKFMVYLQKENIIDESGMPKERFSAEFPKEGPSILRIQQVVRGDSAAYFCASSPRGNTGELFFGEGSRLTVL.

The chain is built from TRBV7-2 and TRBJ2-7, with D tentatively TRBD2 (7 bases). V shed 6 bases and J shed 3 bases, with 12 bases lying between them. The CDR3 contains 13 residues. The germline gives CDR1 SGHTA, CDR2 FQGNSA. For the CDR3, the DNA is TGTGCCAGCAGAACGGGGGGCGGCTACGAGCAGTACTTC. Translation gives CASRTGGGYEQYF.

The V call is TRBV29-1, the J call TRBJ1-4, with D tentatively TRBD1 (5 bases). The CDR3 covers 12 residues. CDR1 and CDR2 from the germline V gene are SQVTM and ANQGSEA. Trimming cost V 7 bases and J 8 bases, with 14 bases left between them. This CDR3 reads CSGLGRAEKLFF. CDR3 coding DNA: TGCAGCGGGCTGGGCAGGGCGGAAAAACTGTTTTTT.

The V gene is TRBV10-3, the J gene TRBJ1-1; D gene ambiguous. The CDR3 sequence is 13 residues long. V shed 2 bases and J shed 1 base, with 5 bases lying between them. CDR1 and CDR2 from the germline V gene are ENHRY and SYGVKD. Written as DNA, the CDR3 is TGTGCCATCAGTGAGCGGGGGAACACTGAAGCTTTCTTT. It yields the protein CAISERGNTEAFF.

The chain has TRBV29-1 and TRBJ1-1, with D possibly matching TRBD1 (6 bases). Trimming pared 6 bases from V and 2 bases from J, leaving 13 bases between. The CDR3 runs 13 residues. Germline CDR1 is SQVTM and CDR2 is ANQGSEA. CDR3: CSVRGHLNTEAFF. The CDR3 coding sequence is TGCAGCGTCCGGGGACACCTTAACACTGAAGCTTTCTTT.

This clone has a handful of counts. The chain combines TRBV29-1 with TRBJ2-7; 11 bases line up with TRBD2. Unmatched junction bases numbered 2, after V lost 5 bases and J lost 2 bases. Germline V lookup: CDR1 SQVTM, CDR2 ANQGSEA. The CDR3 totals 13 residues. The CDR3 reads CSVLTSGTYEQYF. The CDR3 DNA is TGCAGCGTTCTGACTAGCGGGACCTACGAGCAGTACTTC.